The 8 T cell receptor beta chains in this list originate from one sample, sequenced in a study of blood T cell repertoires in COVID-19. TCRdb keeps only in-frame clones here, not all; method: immunoSEQ multiplex PCR. The sample comprises about 320,000 clones, 87% of which are singletons, and about 6% rests with the top ten. Sample: PBMCs or T cells enriched from blood (not recorded which). These receptors were collected from a woman under 40 who had recovered from COVID-19.

The V and J genes are TRBV19 and TRBJ1-2, with 9 bases that match TRBD1. The CDR3 is made up of 16 amino acids. V trimming: 6 bases; J trimming: 1 base; junction bases outside the gene matches: 9. Looked up from germline, CDR1 is LNHDA and CDR2 is SQIVND (reference sequence). The DNA for the CDR3 is TGTGCCAGTAGACGGACAGGGGCAACATTTAACTATGGCTACACCTTC. Its translation is CASRRTGATFNYGYTF.

The chain carries TRBV15 and TRBJ2-1, with 10 positions matching TRBD2. With V trimmed by 5 bases and J by 2 bases, 3 bases remained unmatched. Germline V gene data show CDR1 as LNHNV and CDR2 as YYDKDF (reference sequence). The CDR3 consists of 15 residues. The CDR3 nucleotides are TGTGCCACCAGCCCAGCGGGGGGGCCCTACAATGAGCAGTTCTTC. It is translated as CATSPAGGPYNEQFF.

The J gene is TRBJ1-1, the V gene TRBV29-1; D is uncertain. V was cut by 3 bases and J by 0 bases, with 8 bases left in between. CDR3 length: 13 amino acids. In germline, CDR1 is SQVTM, CDR2 ANQGSEA. Here the CDR3 reads CSVDEGMNTEAFF. The CDR3 bases are TGCAGCGTTGACGAGGGAATGAACACTGAAGCTTTCTTT.

This chain links TRBV7-8 with TRBJ2-3, with D unresolved. The ends were cut back, 2 bases at V and 5 bases at J, with 5 bases in the middle. This CDR3 region has 12 residues. Per the germline V gene, CDR1 is SGHVS and CDR2 is FQNEAQ. CDR3 nucleotides: TGTGCCAGCAGCTTAATTCGAGATACGCAGTATTTT. Translating gives CASSLIRDTQYF.

This clone was picked up one time. The V gene is TRBV11-2, the J gene TRBJ1-4; D gene ambiguous. Germline loops: CDR1 SGHAT, CDR2 FQNNGV. The CDR3 runs to 17 residues. Trimming took off 1 base at V and 5 bases at J, with 17 bases between the two ends. In DNA form, the CDR3 reads TGTGCCAGCAGCTTAGTGCCCGTAGGCGGGCGGAATGAAAAACTGTTTTTT. This sequence encodes CASSLVPVGGRNEKLFF.

The J gene is TRBJ1-2, the V gene TRBV3-1 (or the pseudogene TRBV3-2), with D unresolved. V gave up 4 bases and J gave up 8 bases, with 11 bases separating them. Germline assignment: CDR1 LGHDT and CDR2 YNNKEL (reference sequence). This CDR3 has 12 amino acids. In DNA form, the CDR3 reads TGTGCCAGCAGCCCCTCGGGGATCGGCTACACCTTC. Protein: CASSPSGIGYTF.

The chain recombines TRBV12-3 or TRBV12-4 with TRBJ1-1; D may be TRBD1 (6 bases). There are 12 residues in the CDR3. Trimming left V 7 bases short and J 7 bases short, with 13 bases between. The CDR3 region is CASTLGGGEAFF. In DNA, the CDR3 is TGTGCCAGCACCCTAGGGGGGGGTGAAGCTTTCTTT.

The chain is built from TRBV7-8 and TRBJ1-4, with 7 bases aligning to TRBD1. V was clipped by 5 bases and J by 4 bases; unmatched bases: 7. This CDR3 spans 15 amino acids. Per the germline V gene, CDR1 is SGHVS and CDR2 is FQNEAQ. The DNA of the CDR3 is TGTGCCAGCAGCCGCCAACAGGGGAGTAATGAAAAACTGTTTTTT. It is translated as CASSRQQGSNEKLFF.